Each of the 31 T cell receptor beta chains below was sequenced from the same sample in a study of blood T cells in healthy people across ages. Primers used in a second PCR of about 6 to 11 cycles were a sample-barcoded 5' primer and a J-beta primer mix. TCRdb re-analysed the 5' RACE reads in MiXCR, keeping a single row per CDR3 protein. The table records about 640,000 distinct CDR3 sequences, about 54% of them present only once. Input material: blood. All receptors come from a man in his 60s in good health.

V and J are TRBV4-1 and TRBJ2-1; TRBD2 agrees at 12 bases. Germline V lookup: CDR1 MGHRA, CDR2 YSYEKL. The CDR3 sequence is 17 residues long. The junction had 5 bases not matched to a gene; V was cut back by 0 bases and J by 5 bases. The CDR3 DNA reads as TGCGCCAGCAGCCAAGATATTCTAGCGGGGGGGAACAATGAGCAGTTCTTC. Protein product: CASSQDILAGGNNEQFF.

The chain combines TRBV20-1 with TRBJ2-3, with a tentative D call TRBD1 (6 bases). This CDR3 spans 15 amino acids. Germline-derived CDR1 and CDR2 are DFQATT and SNEGSKA (reference sequence). The V end was cut by 6 bases, the J end by 3 bases, with 19 bases between. The CDR3: CSALSKNRATDTQYF. CDR3 nucleotide sequence: TGCAGTGCGCTAAGCAAGAACAGGGCGACAGATACGCAGTATTTT.

With respect to this clonotype: With a much larger clone just one base away, this may be a read error. J is TRBJ1-1 and V is TRBV27; a weak D match, TRBD1 (5 bases). In germline, CDR1 is MNHEY, CDR2 SMNVEV (reference sequence). Trimming removed 5 bases at V and 5 bases at J, with 12 bases between. This CDR3 region has 13 residues. CDR3 protein: CASSVYGGTEAFF. CDR3 nucleotide sequence: TGTGCCAGCAGTGTCTATGGGGGTACTGAAGCTTTCTTT.

This clonotype was recorded a few times. This chain joins TRBV20-1 and TRBJ2-5, with D possibly matching TRBD2 (5 bases). The V gene lost 6 bases and the J gene lost 2 bases, with 16 bases spanning the gap. Germline V gene sequence: CDR1 DFQATT, CDR2 SNEGSKA (reference sequence). CDR3 length: 14 residues. The CDR3 bases are TGCAGTGCCCGCGCCCCTAGCCCGCAAGAGACCCAGTACTTC. Its protein product is CSARAPSPQETQYF.

V and J are TRBV12-3 or TRBV12-4 and TRBJ2-3; 11 positions match TRBD2. This CDR3 spans 16 amino acids. With V trimmed by 7 bases and J by 5 bases, 11 bases remained unmatched. CDR3 nucleotide sequence: TGTGCCAGCACTTACCTAGCGGGGGGAATCATAGATACGCAGTATTTT. Encoded protein: CASTYLAGGIIDTQYF.

This rearrangement joins TRBV10-2 to TRBJ2-5, with 11 positions matching TRBD2. This CDR3 is 17 amino acids long. V dropped 3 bases and J dropped 1; count of bases not matched to a gene: 7. Looked up from germline, CDR1 is WSHSY and CDR2 is SAAADI. The CDR3 DNA sequence: TGCGCCAGCAGTGAAGGAGCTAGCGGGGGGCCCCAAGAGACCCAGTACTTC. Protein product: CASSEGASGGPQETQYF.

As concerns this clonotype: The junction shows a germline mismatch at one end, possibly a read error. The rearrangement links TRBV27 to TRBJ1-3, with D possibly TRBD1 on 6 matching bases. The germline CDR1 and CDR2 sequences are MNHEY and SMNVEV (reference sequence). The CDR3 is made up of 15 amino acids. The CDR3 here is CASSPTGRAGNSIYF. CDR3 nucleotides: TGTGCCAGCAGCCCTACAGGGAGAGCTGGAAACTCCATATATTTT.

This clonotype showed up just a few times. The chain has TRBV5-1 and TRBJ2-5; D gene unclear. This CDR3 is 14 amino acids long. V lost 5 bases and J 0 bases, leaving 11 bases between the germline ends. The germline V gene encodes CDR1 SGHRS and CDR2 YFSETQ. This CDR3 is CASSFDGYQETQYF. The CDR3 bases are TGCGCCAGCAGTTTTGATGGGTACCAAGAGACCCAGTACTTC. The full variable domain, rest sourced from reference TRBV5-1 and TRBJ2-5, is KAGVTQTPRYLIKTRGQQVTLSCSPISGHRSVSWYQQTPGQGLQFLFEYFSETQRNKGNFPGRFSGRQFSNSRSEMNVSTLELGDSALYLCASSFDGYQETQYFGPGTRLLVL.

This clonotype has just a few counts. The chain carries TRBV10-3 and TRBJ2-2; tentative D call: TRBD2 (7 bases). V lost 3 bases to trimming and J lost 3 bases, with 11 bases between them. This CDR3 contains 15 residues. Germline V gene lookup returns CDR1 ENHRY and CDR2 SYGVKD. Here the CDR3 DNA reads TGTGCCATCAGTGATCGAGGGGGGGACACCGGGGAGCTGTTTTTT. Protein sequence: CAISDRGGDTGELFF.

The V call is TRBV5-1, the J call TRBJ2-5; possibly TRBD1 or TRBD2 for D (5 bases each). Trimming left V 6 bases short and J 5 bases short, with 20 bases between. The germline gives CDR1 SGHRS, CDR2 YFSETQ. This CDR3 has 15 residues. CDR3 bases: TGCGCCAGCACCTCGGGGCGTCCTGTTGGGGAGACCCAGTACTTC. Encoded protein: CASTSGRPVGETQYF.

The CDR3 sequence: CASSSHLAVTYNEQFF. The CDR3 DNA sequence: TGCGCCAGCAGCTCCCACCTAGCGGTGACGTACAATGAGCAGTTCTTC. V is TRBV5-1 and J is TRBJ2-1, with 7 positions matching TRBD2. The CDR3 consists of 16 residues. The germline V gene encodes CDR1 SGHRS and CDR2 YFSETQ. Trimming cost V 3 bases and J 4 bases; bases outside gene matches: 10.

CDR3: CSVDEGYEKLFF. The CDR3 DNA sequence: TGCAGCGTTGATGAGGGCTATGAAAAACTGTTTTTT. V is TRBV29-1 and J is TRBJ1-4, with no clear D. The CDR3 is made up of 12 amino acids. The germline V gene encodes CDR1 SQVTM and CDR2 ANQGSEA. V was clipped by 3 bases and J by 6 bases, with 8 bases between them.

CDR3 in amino acids: CSARDSAAGNTIYF. The CDR3 DNA is TGCAGTGCTAGAGATTCGGCGGCCGGAAACACCATATATTTT. The chain uses TRBV20-1 and TRBJ1-3; D gene ambiguous. This CDR3 comprises 14 residues. V was trimmed by 0 bases and J by 4 bases, leaving 10 bases between them. The germline gives CDR1 DFQATT, CDR2 SNEGSKA (reference sequence).

V usage is TRBV12-3 or TRBV12-4 and J usage is TRBJ2-3; no clear D. Deletions cut 2 bases from V and 4 bases from J, with 4 bases between. There are 12 residues in the CDR3. The CDR3 sequence: CASSLSSDTQYF. CDR3 in DNA: TGTGCCAGCAGTTTATCTTCAGATACGCAGTATTTT.

The chain carries TRBV5-1 and TRBJ2-5; 9 bases are shared with TRBD2. The V gene's germline CDR1 is SGHRS and CDR2 YFSETQ. J was trimmed by 3 bases and V by 1 base; bases with no gene match: 10. CDR3 length equals 17 residues. The CDR3 DNA follows: TGCGCCAGCAGCTTGCGGGTAGCGGGGGACATTGAAGAGACCCAGTACTTC. The encoded protein is CASSLRVAGDIEETQYF.

This clonotype came up a few times. V is TRBV9 and J is TRBJ2-7, with 11 bases identical to TRBD1. There are 16 residues in the CDR3. V was pared by 2 bases and J by 6 bases, with 10 bases of the junction left unmatched. Germline assignment: CDR1 SGDLS and CDR2 YYNGEE. Here the CDR3 DNA reads TGTGCCAGCAGCGTCCTTCCCGGACAGGGGGCTGGCGAGCAGTACTTC. Protein: CASSVLPGQGAGEQYF.

This clonotype was counted once. The rearrangement links TRBV5-6 to TRBJ2-7; 9 positions agree with TRBD2. V shed 4 bases and J 5 bases; nucleotides not matched to a gene: 10. Germline-derived CDR1 and CDR2 are SGHDT and YYEEEE. The length of the CDR3 is 15 residues. CDR3 nucleotides: TGTGCCAGCAGCGGCGGACTAGCGAGCGGAAACGAGCAGTACTTC. This sequence encodes CASSGGLASGNEQYF.

Written as DNA, the CDR3 is TGCGCCAGCAACAGGGGAGGATCGGGGAATGAGCAGTTCTTC. This translates into CASNRGGSGNEQFF. This chain joins TRBV5-1 and TRBJ2-1, with D perhaps matching TRBD1 (7 bases). The CDR3 extends over 14 amino acids. Germline loops: CDR1 SGHRS, CDR2 YFSETQ. The V end was cut by 6 bases, the J end by 7 bases, with 17 bases between.

The rearrangement uses TRBV10-3 and TRBJ2-1; 9 nucleotides align to TRBD1. V trimming: 6 bases; J trimming: 7 bases; junction bases outside the gene matches: 7. The CDR3 extends over 14 amino acids. The germline CDR1 and CDR2 sequences are ENHRY and SYGVKD. This CDR3 is CAIRPGQGLNEQFF. CDR3 in DNA: TGTGCCATCAGACCGGGACAGGGTCTAAATGAGCAGTTCTTC.

V usage is TRBV12-3 or TRBV12-4 and J usage is TRBJ2-3; 11 nucleotides line up with TRBD2. The CDR3 extends over 14 amino acids. V dropped 5 bases and J dropped 6; count of bases not matched to a gene: 4. Here the CDR3 reads CASSRLAGFDTQYF. The CDR3 DNA reads as TGTGCCAGCAGTCGACTAGCGGGGTTTGATACGCAGTATTTT.

The rearrangement links TRBV20-1 to TRBJ1-2; D ambiguous. Germline CDR1 reads DFQATT; CDR2 reads SNEGSKA (reference sequence). V dropped 3 bases and J dropped 8 bases, with 13 bases sitting between them. The CDR3 contains 12 residues. The CDR3 spells CSASVRMRGYTF. CDR3 sequence (DNA): TGCAGTGCTAGTGTCAGGATGAGGGGCTACACCTTC.

The CDR3 DNA follows: TGTGCCAGCAGCTCGGAGAGGACAGGCGGCAGCTACTATGGCTACACCTTC. Translated: CASSSERTGGSYYGYTF. The chain couples TRBV11-2 to TRBJ1-2, with 7 bases that match TRBD1. Germline CDR1 reads SGHAT; CDR2 reads FQNNGV. V was pared by 4 bases and J by 3 bases, with 14 bases of the junction left unmatched. This CDR3 is 17 amino acids long.

As to this clonotype: One end of the junction varies from germline; a read error may be responsible. The rearrangement joins TRBV7-9 to TRBJ2-3; the match to TRBD1 covers 8 bases. The CDR3 covers 15 residues. CDR1 is SEHNR and CDR2 is FQNEAQ in the germline V gene (reference sequence). As DNA, the CDR3 is TGTGCCGGCAGTGGGCAGGGGGCGAGTGGAGATACGCAGTATTTT. Amino acids: CAGSGQGASGDTQYF.

The rearrangement links TRBV5-1 to TRBJ1-2; 8 nucleotides match TRBD1. V gave up 2 bases and J gave up 5 bases; unmatched junction bases: 8. CDR1 is SGHRS, CDR2 YFSETQ, per germline. This CDR3 is 15 amino acids long. DNA of the CDR3: TGCGCCAGCAGCTTCTCCGGGACAGGCGATTATGGCTACACCTTC. Translating gives CASSFSGTGDYGYTF. The whole variable domain, filled in from reference TRBV5-1 and TRBJ1-2, reads KAGVTQTPRYLIKTRGQQVTLSCSPISGHRSVSWYQQTPGQGLQFLFEYFSETQRNKGNFPGRFSGRQFSNSRSEMNVSTLELGDSALYLCASSFSGTGDYGYTFGSGTRLTVV.

This clonotype was recorded many times. The V and J genes are TRBV3-1 and TRBJ2-5; D possibly uses TRBD1 or TRBD2 (5 bases each). Trimming cost V 0 bases and J 5 bases, with 16 bases left between them. Germline-derived CDR1 and CDR2 are LGHDT and YNNKEL (reference sequence). The CDR3 sequence is 16 residues long. In DNA form, the CDR3 reads TGTGCCAGCAGCCAAGATCTAGGGGACCCCAGTGAGACCCAGTACTTC. This codes for CASSQDLGDPSETQYF.

The V gene is TRBV5-1, the J gene TRBJ2-1; possibly TRBD1 or TRBD2 for D (5 bases each). CDR1 SGHRS and CDR2 YFSETQ come from the germline V gene. V was shortened by 0 bases and J by 3 bases, with 10 bases between the two germline ends. CDR3 length: 15 amino acids. Here the CDR3 DNA reads TGCGCCAGCAGCTTGGAAGGGACCCTCTACAATGAGCAGTTCTTC. It yields the protein CASSLEGTLYNEQFF.

The chain carries TRBV6-1 and TRBJ1-2, with TRBD1 as a possible D gene (6 bases). This CDR3 has 15 amino acids. Germline-derived CDR1 and CDR2 are MNHNS and SASEGT. Trimming removed 6 bases from V and 2 bases from J, with 16 bases in between. The CDR3 DNA reads as TGTGCCAGCAGGGGGGCGCGGCAGCTAAACTATGGCTACACCTTC. This translates into CASRGARQLNYGYTF.

The sample holds one count of this clonotype. The rearrangement links TRBV20-1 to TRBJ1-1; 7 nucleotides align to TRBD1. CDR1 is DFQATT and CDR2 is SNEGSKA in the germline V gene (reference sequence). The CDR3 has 13 residues. J was trimmed by 12 bases and V by 3 bases; bases with no gene match: 13. The CDR3: CSARRDSSTQPFF. In DNA, the CDR3 is TGCAGTGCTAGGAGGGACAGCTCCACCCAACCTTTCTTT.

This rearrangement joins TRBV6-2 or TRBV6-3 to TRBJ1-3; weak D call: TRBD1 (5 bases). V was pared by 0 bases and J by 8 bases, with 11 bases between. CDR1 and CDR2 (germline): MNHEY, SVGEGT. The CDR3 covers 14 residues. The CDR3 region has the DNA TGTGCCAGCAGTTACTCGTACAGAGGGGACACCATATATTTT. Translation gives CASSYSYRGDTIYF.

This clonotype has more than one count but fewer than ten. V is TRBV29-1 and J is TRBJ1-2; 8 nucleotides match TRBD1. The CDR3 extends over 13 amino acids. CDR1 is SQVTM and CDR2 is ANQGSEA in the germline V gene. Trimming cost V 6 bases and J 2 bases; bases outside gene matches: 5. The CDR3 nucleotides are TGCAGCGTGGCTGACAGGGGCAACTATGGCTACACCTTC. It yields the protein CSVADRGNYGYTF.

This clonotype was observed a handful of times. This sequence may be a read error, since a much larger clone differs from it by one base. The V and J genes are TRBV2 and TRBJ1-2; D ambiguous. CDR1 and CDR2 (germline): SNHLY, FYNNEI. The V and J ends lost 2 bases and 2 bases respectively, with 3 bases between them. The CDR3 contains 12 residues. This CDR3 is CASSEQNYGYTF. The CDR3, as DNA: TGTGCCAGCAGTGAACAGAACTATGGCTACACCTTC.